This is a list of T cell receptor beta chains from one sample in a study of blood T cell repertoires in COVID-19. Sequenced by immunoSEQ multiplex PCR; TCRdb stores in-frame clones only, minus some. The sample holds about 350,000 clones, approximately 91% seen once. What was sequenced was peripheral blood. These receptors originate from a woman aged 65 to 85 with COVID-19, enrolled during active disease. CDR3s include the opening cysteine and the closing phenylalanine or tryptophan. D genes are given only for firm matches. Only some rows state a clone size, as once, few, many or a class for expanded clones.

d_gene | j_gene | v_gene | abundance | CDR3aa | CDR3nt
NA | TRBJ2-5 | TRBV18 | NA | CASSPSAGAPPETQYF | TGTGCCAGCTCACCATCGGCGGGGGCCCCGCCAGAGACCCAGTACTTC
NA | TRBJ1-1 | TRBV3-1/TRBV3-2 | NA | CASSQGTEAFF | TGTGCCAGCAGCCAAGGGACAGAAGCTTTCTTT
NA | TRBJ1-1 | TRBV10-3 | NA | CASAPGDIEAFF | TGTGCCTCCGCCCCAGGGGACATTGAAGCTTTCTTT
NA | TRBJ1-1 | TRBV29-1 | NA | CSVASAFF | TGCAGCGTTGCGTCCGCTTTCTTT
TRBD1 | TRBJ1-1 | TRBV9 | NA | CASSVRQGDTEAFF | TGTGCCAGCAGCGTACGACAGGGGGACACTGAAGCTTTCTTT
TRBD1 | TRBJ1-1 | TRBV30 | NA | CAWTMTSDRATLDRLDTEAFF | TGTGCCTGGACTATGACATCGGACAGGGCAACCTTAGACAGATTGGACACTGAAGCTTTCTTT
TRBD2 | TRBJ2-5 | TRBV2 | NA | CASLRGLAGTQGTQYF | TGTGCCAGCTTAAGGGGGCTAGCGGGGACTCAAGGGACCCAGTACTTC
TRBD1 | TRBJ1-1 | TRBV6-2/TRBV6-3 | NA | CASSYADRVKRLNTEAFF | TGTGCCAGCAGTTATGCCGACAGGGTCAAGAGATTGAACACTGAAGCTTTCTTT
TRBD1 | TRBJ1-1 | TRBV28 | NA | CASRGRGHAFF | TGTGCCAGCAGGGGCAGGGGGCATGCTTTCTTT
TRBD1 | TRBJ1-2 | TRBV27 | NA | CASSLWGGTGVLNYGYTF | TGTGCCAGCAGTTTATGGGGAGGGACAGGCGTTCTGAACTATGGCTACACCTTC
NA | TRBJ1-1 | TRBV11-2 | NA | CASSLALGSFNTEAFF | TGTGCCAGCAGCTTAGCCCTGGGCAGCTTCAACACTGAAGCTTTCTTT
NA | TRBJ1-2 | TRBV28 | NA | CASSLRGGYGYTF | TGTGCCAGCAGTTTACGGGGGGGCTATGGCTACACCTTC
TRBD1 | TRBJ1-6 | TRBV7-3 | once | CASSLTGGYNSPLHF | TGTGCCAGCAGTTTAACAGGGGGTTATAATTCACCCCTCCACTTT
NA | TRBJ1-2 | TRBV3-1/TRBV3-2 | once | CASSQASSYYGYTF | TGTGCCAGCAGCCAAGCCAGTTCTTACTATGGCTACACCTTC
NA | TRBJ1-4 | TRBV7-9 | once | CASSLDRTDEKLFF | TGTGCCAGCAGCTTAGACAGGACGGATGAAAAACTGTTTTTT
NA | TRBJ1-1 | TRBV12-3/TRBV12-4 | NA | CASQVHPNTEAFF | TGTGCCAGTCAGGTCCACCCCAACACTGAAGCTTTCTTT
NA | TRBJ2-3 | TRBV11-3 | NA | CASSLDRAGRTDTQYF | TGTGCCAGCAGCTTAGATCGCGCGGGGCGCACAGATACGCAGTATTTT
NA | TRBJ1-5 | TRBV2 | NA | CASSKRGNQPQHF | TGTGCCAGCAGTAAGAGGGGCAATCAGCCCCAGCATTTT
NA | TRBJ1-5 | TRBV18 | NA | CASSQGTVNNQPQHF | TGTGCCAGCTCCCAGGGGACGGTAAACAATCAGCCCCAGCATTTT
TRBD1 | TRBJ1-4 | TRBV18 | NA | CASSGLTGEQEKLFF | TGTGCCAGCTCAGGACTGACAGGGGAACAAGAAAAACTGTTTTTT
TRBD2 | TRBJ2-5 | TRBV30 | NA | CAWCSGGPQETQYF | TGTGCCTGGTGTTCGGGGGGGCCGCAAGAGACCCAGTACTTC
TRBD2 | TRBJ2-7 | TRBV30 | NA | CAWRTSAGPGGEQYF | TGTGCCTGGAGGACCTCAGCGGGGCCCGGGGGCGAGCAGTACTTC